Detailed here is one T cell receptor (beta chain). Its antigen is unidentified. A much larger clone is a single base away; this may be a read error. Other DNA sequences in this sample translate to the same CDR3. The data were produced by immunoSEQ multiplex PCR, yet TCRdb's version contains in-frame clones alone and is incomplete. The sample has approximately 150,000 clones, about four fifths seen once. The CDR3 totals 14 residues. V lost 0 bases and J lost 0, with 4 bases in between. Germline V lookup: CDR1 SGHTA, CDR2 FQGTGA. Each patient relapsed following autologous stem cell transplantation, and prior brentuximab vedotin exposure differed. These data belong to a study of PD-1 blockade in classical Hodgkin lymphoma. Points from the study as a whole: Prior to therapy, complete responders displayed diversity much like that of newly diagnosed patients.

The TCR originated in a human donor with classical Hodgkin lymphoma. The chain uses TRBV7-3 and TRBJ2-3; no definite D call. Specimen: peripheral blood mononuclear cells (PBMCs), collected before the second cycle of nivolumab. CDR3 sequence (DNA): TGTGCCAGCAGCTTAACGGCTAGCACAGATACGCAGTATTTT. It codes for CASSLTASTDTQYF.